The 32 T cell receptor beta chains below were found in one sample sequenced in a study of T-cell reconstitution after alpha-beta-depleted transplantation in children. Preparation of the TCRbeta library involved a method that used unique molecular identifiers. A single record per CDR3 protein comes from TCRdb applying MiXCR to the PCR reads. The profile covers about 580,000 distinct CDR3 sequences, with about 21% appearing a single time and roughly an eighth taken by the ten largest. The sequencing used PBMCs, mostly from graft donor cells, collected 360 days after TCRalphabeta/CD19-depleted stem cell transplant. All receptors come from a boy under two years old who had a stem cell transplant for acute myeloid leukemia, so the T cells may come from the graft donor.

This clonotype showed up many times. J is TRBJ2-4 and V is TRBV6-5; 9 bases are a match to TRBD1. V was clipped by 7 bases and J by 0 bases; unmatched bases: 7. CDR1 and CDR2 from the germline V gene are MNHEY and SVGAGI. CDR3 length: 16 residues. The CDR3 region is CASTPGQGLAKNIQYF. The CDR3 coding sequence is TGTGCCAGCACCCCGGGACAGGGACTAGCCAAAAACATTCAGTACTTC.

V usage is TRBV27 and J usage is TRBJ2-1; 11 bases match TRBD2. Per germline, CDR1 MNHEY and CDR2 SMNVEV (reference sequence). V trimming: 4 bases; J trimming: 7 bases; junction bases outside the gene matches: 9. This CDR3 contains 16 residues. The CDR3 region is CASSSTSGDLKNEQFF. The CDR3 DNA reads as TGTGCCAGCAGTTCGACTAGCGGGGACCTTAAAAATGAGCAGTTCTTC.

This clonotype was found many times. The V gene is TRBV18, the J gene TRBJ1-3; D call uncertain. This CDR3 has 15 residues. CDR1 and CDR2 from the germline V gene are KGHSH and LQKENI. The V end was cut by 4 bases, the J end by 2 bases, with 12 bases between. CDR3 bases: TGTGCCAGCTCACAGTCAGGCTTTGCTGGAAACACCATATATTTT. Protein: CASSQSGFAGNTIYF.

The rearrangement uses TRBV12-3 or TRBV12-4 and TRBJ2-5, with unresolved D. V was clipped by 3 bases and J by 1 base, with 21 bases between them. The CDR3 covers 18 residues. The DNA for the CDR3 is TGTGCCAGCAGTTTTAAGTCGGCTGGACGCCCGGTCCAAGAGACCCAGTACTTC. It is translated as CASSFKSAGRPVQETQYF.

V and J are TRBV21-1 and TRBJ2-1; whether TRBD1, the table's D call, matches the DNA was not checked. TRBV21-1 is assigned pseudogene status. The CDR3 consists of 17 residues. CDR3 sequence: CASSKVEGGASYNEQFF. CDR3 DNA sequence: TGTGCCAGCAGCAAAGTGGAAGGGGGCGCGTCCTACAATGAGCAGTTCTTC.

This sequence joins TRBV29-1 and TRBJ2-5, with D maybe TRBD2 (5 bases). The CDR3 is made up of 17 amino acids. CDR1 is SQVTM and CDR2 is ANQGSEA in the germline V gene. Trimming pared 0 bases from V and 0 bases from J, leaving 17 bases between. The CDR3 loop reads CSVEDLRVEVYQETQYF. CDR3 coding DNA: TGCAGCGTTGAAGATCTTCGGGTGGAGGTTTACCAAGAGACCCAGTACTTC.

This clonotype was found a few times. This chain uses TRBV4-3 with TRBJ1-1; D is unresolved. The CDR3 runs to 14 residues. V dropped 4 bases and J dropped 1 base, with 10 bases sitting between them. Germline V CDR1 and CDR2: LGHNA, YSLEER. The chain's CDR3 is CASSRRRENTEAFF. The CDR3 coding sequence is TGCGCCAGCAGCCGCCGTAGGGAGAACACTGAAGCTTTCTTT.

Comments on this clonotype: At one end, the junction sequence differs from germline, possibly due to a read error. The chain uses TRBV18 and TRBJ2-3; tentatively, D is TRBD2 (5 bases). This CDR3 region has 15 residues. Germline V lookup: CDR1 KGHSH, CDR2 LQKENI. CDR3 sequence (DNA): TGTGCCAGCGCACCACGTATCGGGGATCCAGATACGCAGTATTTT. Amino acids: CASAPRIGDPDTQYF.

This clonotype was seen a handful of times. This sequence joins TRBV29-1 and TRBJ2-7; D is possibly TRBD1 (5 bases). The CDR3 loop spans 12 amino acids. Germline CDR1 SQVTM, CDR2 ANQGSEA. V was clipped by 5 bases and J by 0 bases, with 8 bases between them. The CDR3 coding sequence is TGCAGCGTTCTGACAGCCTCCTACGAGCAGTACTTC. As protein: CSVLTASYEQYF.

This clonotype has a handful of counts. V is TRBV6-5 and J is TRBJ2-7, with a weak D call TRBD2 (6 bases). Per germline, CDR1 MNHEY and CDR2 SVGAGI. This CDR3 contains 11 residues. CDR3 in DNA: TGTGCCAGCACTTACGGGGGCGAGCAGTACGTC. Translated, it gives CASTYGGEQYV.

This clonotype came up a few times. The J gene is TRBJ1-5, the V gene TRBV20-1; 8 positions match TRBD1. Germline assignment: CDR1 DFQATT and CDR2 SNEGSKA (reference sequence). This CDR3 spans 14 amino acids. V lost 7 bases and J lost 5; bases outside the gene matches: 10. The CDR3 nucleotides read TGCAGTGTCACGACAGGGGTGAGGGATCAGCCCCAGCATTTT. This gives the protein CSVTTGVRDQPQHF.

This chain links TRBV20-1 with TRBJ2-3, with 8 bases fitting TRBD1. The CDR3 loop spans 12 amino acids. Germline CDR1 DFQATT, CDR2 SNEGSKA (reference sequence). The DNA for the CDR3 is TGCACCCGACAGGGGCGGGCAGATACGCAGTATTTT. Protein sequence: CTRQGRADTQYF.

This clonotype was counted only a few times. The CDR3 region is CASSVHREGNQPQHF. For the CDR3, the DNA is TGTGCCAGCAGTGTACACAGGGAGGGCAATCAGCCCCAGCATTTT. The chain combines TRBV12-3 or TRBV12-4 with TRBJ1-5; maybe TRBD1 (6 bases). V gave up 5 bases and J gave up 2 bases, with 13 bases separating them. CDR3 length: 15 residues.

CDR3 residues: CASSSDGAVSYEQYF. DNA of the CDR3: TGTGCCAGCAGCTCGGACGGAGCCGTCTCCTACGAGCAGTACTTC. J is TRBJ2-7 and V is TRBV12-3 or TRBV12-4, with D hard to call. The CDR3 covers 15 residues. Trimming pared 6 bases from V and 0 bases from J, leaving 15 bases between.

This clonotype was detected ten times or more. Here the CDR3 reads CSVAEGPQSYEQYF. CDR3 DNA sequence: TGCAGCGTTGCCGAGGGGCCCCAGTCCTACGAGCAGTACTTC. This chain connects TRBV29-1 to TRBJ2-7, with D tentatively TRBD1 or TRBD2 (5 bases each). This CDR3 has 14 residues. The germline V gene has CDR1 SQVTM and CDR2 ANQGSEA. With 4 bases removed from V and 1 base from J, the gap between germline ends came to 14 bases.

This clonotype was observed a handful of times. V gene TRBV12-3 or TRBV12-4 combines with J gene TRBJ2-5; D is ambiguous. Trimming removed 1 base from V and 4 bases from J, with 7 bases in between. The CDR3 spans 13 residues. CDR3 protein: CASSLVRSETQYF. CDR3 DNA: TGTGCCAGCAGTTTAGTGAGATCAGAGACCCAGTACTTC.

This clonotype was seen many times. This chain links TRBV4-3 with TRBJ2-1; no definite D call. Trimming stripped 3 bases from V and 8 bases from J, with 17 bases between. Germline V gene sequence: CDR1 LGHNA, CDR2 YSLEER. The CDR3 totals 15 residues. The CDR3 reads CASSQNREWVYEQFF. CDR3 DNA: TGCGCCAGCAGCCAGAACAGAGAATGGGTATATGAGCAGTTCTTC.

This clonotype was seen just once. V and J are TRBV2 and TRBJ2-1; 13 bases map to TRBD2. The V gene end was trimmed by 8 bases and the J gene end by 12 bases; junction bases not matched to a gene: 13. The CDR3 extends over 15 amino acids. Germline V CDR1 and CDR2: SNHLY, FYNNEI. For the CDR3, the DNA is TGTGCCAGCCCACCGTGGACTAGCGGGGGTCGGGGGCAGTTCTTC. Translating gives CASPPWTSGGRGQFF.

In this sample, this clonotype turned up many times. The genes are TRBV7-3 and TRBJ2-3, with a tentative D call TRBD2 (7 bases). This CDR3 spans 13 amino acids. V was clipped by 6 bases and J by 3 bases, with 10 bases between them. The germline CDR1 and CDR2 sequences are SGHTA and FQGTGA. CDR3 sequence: CASSRGATDTQYF. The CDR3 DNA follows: TGTGCCAGCAGTCGGGGGGCAACAGATACGCAGTATTTT.

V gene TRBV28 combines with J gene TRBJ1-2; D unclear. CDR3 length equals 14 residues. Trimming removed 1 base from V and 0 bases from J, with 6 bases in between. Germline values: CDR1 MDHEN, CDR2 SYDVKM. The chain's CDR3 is CASSLYGANYGYTF. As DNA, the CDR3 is TGTGCCAGCAGTTTATACGGGGCTAACTATGGCTACACCTTC.

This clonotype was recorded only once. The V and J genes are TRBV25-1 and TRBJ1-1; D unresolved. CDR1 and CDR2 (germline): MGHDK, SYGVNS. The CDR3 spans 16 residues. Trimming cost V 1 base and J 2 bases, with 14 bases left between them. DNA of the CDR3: TGTGCCAGCAGTGAATCTGAAGGGCAGCCCAACACTGAAGCTTTCTTT. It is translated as CASSESEGQPNTEAFF.

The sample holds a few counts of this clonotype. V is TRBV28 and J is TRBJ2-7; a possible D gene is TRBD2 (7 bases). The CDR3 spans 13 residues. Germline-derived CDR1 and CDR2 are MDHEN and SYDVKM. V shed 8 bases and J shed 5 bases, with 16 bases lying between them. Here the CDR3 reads CASGQGGGDEQYV. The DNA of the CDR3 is TGTGCCAGCGGGCAGGGAGGGGGGGACGAGCAGTACGTC.

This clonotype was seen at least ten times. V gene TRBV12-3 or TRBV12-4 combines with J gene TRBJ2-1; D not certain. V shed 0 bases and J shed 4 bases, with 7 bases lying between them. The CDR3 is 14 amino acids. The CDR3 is CASSLALSYNEQFF. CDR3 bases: TGTGCCAGCAGTTTAGCGCTCTCGTACAATGAGCAGTTCTTC.

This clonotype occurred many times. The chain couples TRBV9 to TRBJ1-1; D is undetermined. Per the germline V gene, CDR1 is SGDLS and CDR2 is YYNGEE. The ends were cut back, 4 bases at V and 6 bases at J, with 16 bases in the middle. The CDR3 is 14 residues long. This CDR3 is CASSHDRLGAEAFF. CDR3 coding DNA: TGTGCCAGCAGCCATGACCGGCTGGGCGCTGAAGCTTTCTTT.

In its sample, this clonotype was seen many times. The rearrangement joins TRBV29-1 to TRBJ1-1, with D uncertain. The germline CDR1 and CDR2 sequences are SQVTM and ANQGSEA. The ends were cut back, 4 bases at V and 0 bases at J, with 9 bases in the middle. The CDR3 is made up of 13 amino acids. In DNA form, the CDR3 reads TGCAGCGTTGGACGCGACGTGAACACTGAAGCTTTCTTT. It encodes CSVGRDVNTEAFF.

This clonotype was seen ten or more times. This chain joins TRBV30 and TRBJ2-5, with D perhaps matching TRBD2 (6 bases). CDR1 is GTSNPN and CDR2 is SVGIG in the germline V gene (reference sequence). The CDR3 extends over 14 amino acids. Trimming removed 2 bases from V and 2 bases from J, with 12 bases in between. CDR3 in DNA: TGTGCCTGGAGTACGGGGGTTGTACAAGAGACCCAGTACTTC. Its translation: CAWSTGVVQETQYF.

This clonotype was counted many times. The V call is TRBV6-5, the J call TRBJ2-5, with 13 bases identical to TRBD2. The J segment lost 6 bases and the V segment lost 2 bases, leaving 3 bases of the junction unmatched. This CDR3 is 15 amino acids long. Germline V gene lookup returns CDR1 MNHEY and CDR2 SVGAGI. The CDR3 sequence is CASSYRTSGGKTQYF. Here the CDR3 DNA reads TGTGCCAGCAGTTACCGGACTAGCGGGGGAAAGACCCAGTACTTC.

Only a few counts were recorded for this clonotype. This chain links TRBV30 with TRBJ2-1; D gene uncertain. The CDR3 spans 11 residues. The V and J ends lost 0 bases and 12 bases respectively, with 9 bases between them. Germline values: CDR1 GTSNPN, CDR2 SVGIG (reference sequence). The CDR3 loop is CAWSVGDRQFF. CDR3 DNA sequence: TGTGCCTGGAGTGTTGGAGATCGGCAGTTCTTC.

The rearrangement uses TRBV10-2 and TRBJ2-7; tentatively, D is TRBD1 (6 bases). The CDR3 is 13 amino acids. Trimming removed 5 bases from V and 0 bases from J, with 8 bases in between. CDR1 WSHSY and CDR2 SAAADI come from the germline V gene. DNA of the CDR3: TGCGCCAGCAGTAGACAGGTCTCCTACGAGCAGTACGTC. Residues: CASSRQVSYEQYV.

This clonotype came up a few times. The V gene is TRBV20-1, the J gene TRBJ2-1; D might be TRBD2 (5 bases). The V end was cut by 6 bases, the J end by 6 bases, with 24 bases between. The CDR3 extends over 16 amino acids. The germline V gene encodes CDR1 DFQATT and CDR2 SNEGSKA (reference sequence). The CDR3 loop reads CSAAPTTQNVPNEQFF. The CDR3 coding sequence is TGCAGTGCGGCCCCGACTACCCAAAATGTGCCCAATGAGCAGTTCTTC.

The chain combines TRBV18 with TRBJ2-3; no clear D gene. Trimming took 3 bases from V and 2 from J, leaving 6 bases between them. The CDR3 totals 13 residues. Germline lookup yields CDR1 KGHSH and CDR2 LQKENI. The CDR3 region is CASSPRTTDTQYF. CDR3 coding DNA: TGTGCCAGCTCACCTCGGACCACAGATACGCAGTATTTT.

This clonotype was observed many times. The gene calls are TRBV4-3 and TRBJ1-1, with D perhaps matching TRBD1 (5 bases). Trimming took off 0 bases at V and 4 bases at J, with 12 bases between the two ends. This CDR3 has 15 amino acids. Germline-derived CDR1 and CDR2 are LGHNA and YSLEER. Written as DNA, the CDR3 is TGCGCCAGCAGCCAAGATGTCGCAGGGAGCACTGAAGCTTTCTTT. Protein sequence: CASSQDVAGSTEAFF.